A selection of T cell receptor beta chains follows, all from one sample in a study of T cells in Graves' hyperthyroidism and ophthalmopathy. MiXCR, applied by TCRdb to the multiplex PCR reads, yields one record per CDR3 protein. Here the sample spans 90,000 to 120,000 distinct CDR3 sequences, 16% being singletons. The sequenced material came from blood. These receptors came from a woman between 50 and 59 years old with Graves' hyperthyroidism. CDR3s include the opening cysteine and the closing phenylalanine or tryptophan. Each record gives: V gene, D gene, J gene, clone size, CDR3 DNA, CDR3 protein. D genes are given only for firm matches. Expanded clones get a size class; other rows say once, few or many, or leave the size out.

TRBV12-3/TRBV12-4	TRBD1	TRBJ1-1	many	TGTGCCAGCAGTCGGGGGGACAGACACACTGAAGCTTTCTTT	CASSRGDRHTEAFF
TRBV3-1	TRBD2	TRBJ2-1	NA	TGTGCCAGCAGCCAAGGGGGGCTAGCGGGAGACAATGAGCAGTTCTTC	CASSQGGLAGDNEQFF
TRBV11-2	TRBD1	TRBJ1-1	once	TGTACCAGCAGCCCGGGACAGGGGAACACTGAAGCTTTCTTT	CTSSPGQGNTEAFF
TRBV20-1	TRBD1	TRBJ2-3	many	TGCAGTGCTAGAGAAACAGGGGCAGATACGCAGTATTTT	CSARETGADTQYF
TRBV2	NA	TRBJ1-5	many	TGTGCCAGCAGTACACACAATCAGCCCCAGCATTTT	CASSTHNQPQHF
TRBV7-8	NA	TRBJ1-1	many	TGTGCCAGCAGCATTGAACAGGGGAACACTGAAGCTTTCTTT	CASSIEQGNTEAFF
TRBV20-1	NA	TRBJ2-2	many	TGCAGTGCTAGAGACTCCCAGGGACATGCGAACACCGGGGAGCTGTTTTTT	CSARDSQGHANTGELFF
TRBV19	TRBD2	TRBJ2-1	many	TGTGCCAGTAGTATCGGACTAGCGAACGGCTATGAGCAGTTCTTC	CASSIGLANGYEQFF
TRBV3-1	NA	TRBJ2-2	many	TGTGCCAGCAGCCCAGGGACTCATTACACCGGGGAGCTGTTTTTT	CASSPGTHYTGELFF
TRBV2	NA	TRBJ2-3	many	TGTGCCAGCAATGGCGGATATGGCACAGATACGCAGTATTTT	CASNGGYGTDTQYF
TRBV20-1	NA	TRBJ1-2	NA	TGCAGTGCTAGGGACGGGGGGCGGGACTATGGCTACACCTTC	CSARDGGRDYGYTF
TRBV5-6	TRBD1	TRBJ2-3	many	TGTGCCAGCAGCTGGCTGAAGGGGGCAAGCACAGATACGCAGTATTTT	CASSWLKGASTDTQYF